Given below is one T cell receptor beta chain in context. Its antigen remains unknown. The sample is drawn from a study of CD8 T cells in ankylosing spondylitis. Study findings and constraints: Significant enrichment of disease-linked clones was reported in matched ankylosing spondylitis synovial fluid. Disease-associated clones were CD8+ and fairly uncommon in peripheral blood. Some motif variants were previously reported in reactive arthritis synovial fluid and blood. Blood of patients with ankylosing spondylitis appeared to be characterized by a TCR beta motif of eight or nine highly homologous variants.

CDR3 length: 15 residues. V was clipped by 3 bases and J by 8 bases; unmatched bases: 7. Germline V CDR1 and CDR2: LNHNV, YYDKDF (reference sequence). Quantitative barcoded 5'-RACE was used to prepare TCR beta libraries. In TCRdb, the 5' RACE reads were re-called with MiXCR into one record per CDR3 protein. The sample lists 500,000 to 650,000 distinct CDR3 sequences; approximately 5.3% were seen once. The chain links TRBV15 to TRBJ2-1, with 10 bases matching TRBD2. What was sequenced was blood, either unsorted or a sorted T cell fraction (not recorded which). The clonotype comes from a male donor with ankylosing spondylitis. The CDR3 spells CATSRGLAGAHEQFF. The CDR3 nucleotides are TGTGCCACCAGCAGGGGGCTAGCGGGAGCTCATGAGCAGTTCTTC.